The 9 T cell receptor beta chains in this list originate from one sample, sequenced in a study of cytomegalovirus exposure and HLA in healthy donors. 13 Jbeta primers and 60 Vbeta primers were used for the PCR. The table came from immunoSEQ multiplex PCR; TCRdb's copy has only in-frame clones and leaves some out. Of about 120,000 clones listed, around two thirds were seen once; the top ten hold less than 9%. The sequencing input was PBMCs. These receptors were taken from a middle-aged woman in good health and CMV-seropositive.

The chain links TRBV5-8 to TRBJ2-2; 10 bases agree with TRBD1. Losses at the gene ends were 9 bases for V and 4 bases for J; bases not matched to a gene: 9. This CDR3 region has 15 residues. CDR1 is SGHTS and CDR2 is YDEGEE in the germline V gene. CDR3 protein: CAIPDRGHITGELFF. Here the CDR3 DNA reads TGTGCCATCCCAGACAGGGGGCATATCACCGGGGAGCTGTTTTTT.

The CDR3 sequence: CASSVGPDGDNSPLHF. For the CDR3, the DNA is TGTGCCAGCAGCGTAGGTCCGGACGGGGATAATTCACCCCTCCACTTT. The chain couples TRBV9 to TRBJ1-6; no firm D call. This CDR3 has 16 residues. Germline CDR1 reads SGDLS; CDR2 reads YYNGEE. V gave up 0 bases and J gave up 5 bases, with 12 bases separating them.

This clone was picked up one time. The rearrangement joins TRBV18 to TRBJ1-3; D is unclear. The CDR3 has 16 residues. Trimming took 0 bases from V and 0 from J, leaving 9 bases between them. The germline V gene encodes CDR1 KGHSH and CDR2 LQKENI. DNA for the CDR3: TGTGCCAGCTCACCACCGGCAGGCCACTCTGGAAACACCATATATTTT. It encodes CASSPPAGHSGNTIYF.

The V and J genes are TRBV6-1 and TRBJ2-7; D gene unclear. Trimming shortened V by 1 base and J by 5 bases, and 12 bases separated the two germline ends. The CDR3 consists of 14 residues. The germline V gene has CDR1 MNHNS and CDR2 SASEGT. The CDR3 nucleotides are TGTGCCAGCAGTGAAGGCGGATACCCTAACGAGCAGTACTTC. It specifies CASSEGGYPNEQYF.

This clone was counted once. V is TRBV5-8 and J is TRBJ1-3; D is uncertain. This CDR3 has 13 amino acids. The germline gives CDR1 SGHTS, CDR2 YDEGEE. V lost 0 bases and J lost 3, with 4 bases in between. The CDR3 is CASSLAFGNTIYF. The CDR3 DNA sequence: TGTGCCAGCAGCTTGGCCTTTGGAAACACCATATATTTT.

The V call is TRBV19, the J call TRBJ2-3, with 14 nucleotides matching TRBD2. Germline values: CDR1 LNHDA, CDR2 SQIVND (reference sequence). The ends lost 5 bases at V and 4 bases at J; junction bases unmatched: 14. This CDR3 has 19 amino acids. CDR3 sequence reads: CASSFPTSGGAGESDTQYF. Here the CDR3 DNA reads TGTGCCAGTAGTTTCCCGACTAGCGGGGGGGCCGGAGAGTCAGATACGCAGTATTTT.

This chain uses TRBV29-1 with TRBJ1-1; D call uncertain. Germline V gene data show CDR1 as SQVTM and CDR2 as ANQGSEA. Trimming removed 7 bases from V and 3 bases from J, with 12 bases in between. This CDR3 contains 12 residues. As DNA, the CDR3 is TGCAGCGGGGCCGGTTCGCACACTGAAGCTTTCTTT. This encodes CSGAGSHTEAFF. Based on the CDR3 plus reference TRBV29-1 and TRBJ1-1, the full variable domain is SAVISQKPSRDICQRGTSLTIQCQVDSQVTMMFWYRQQPGQSLTLIATANQGSEATYESGFVIDKFPISRPNLTFSTLTVSNMSPEDSSIYLCSGAGSHTEAFFGQGTRLTVV.

This clone was found many times. CDR3 bases: TGTGCCAGCAGTGACCGGGGGGACACCGGGGAGCTGTTTTTT. Its translation is CASSDRGDTGELFF. V gene TRBV6-4 combines with J gene TRBJ2-2; 7 nucleotides agree with TRBD2. There are 14 residues in the CDR3. Looked up from germline, CDR1 is MRHNA and CDR2 is SNTAGT. The ends lost 2 bases at V and 3 bases at J; junction bases unmatched: 0.

The gene calls are TRBV5-4 and TRBJ2-1; D gene uncertain. The CDR3 has 12 residues. Looked up from germline, CDR1 is SGHNT and CDR2 is YYREEE (reference sequence). V lost 4 bases to trimming and J lost 6 bases, with 8 bases between them. The CDR3 coding sequence is TGTGCCAGCAGCCAGAACAGCAATGAGCAGTTCTTC. As protein: CASSQNSNEQFF.